Here is one T cell receptor beta chain with its context. Its antigen is still unknown. No base quality values were provided; no much bigger clone lies one nucleotide off. The TCR beta CDR3 regions were amplified from RNA transcripts. The first round of RT-PCR for the TCR CDR3 was performed with the HTBI primer set and the Qiagen OneStep RT-PCR kit. A second multiplex PCR round built the libraries, followed by size selection and purification. Sequencing of the libraries was done on an Illumina HiSeq2000 using paired-end 100 bp reads. The authors' pipeline ran thus. SOAPnuke was used to process the raw data, with reads discarded if the reads contained adapters or uncalled bases, had a mean Phred below 15, or lacked an exact constant-primer or identifier match. COPE v1.2.5 was used to merge the high-quality paired reads, and each unique nucleotide sequence was defined as a clonotype. Clonotypes were aligned to IMGT TRBV, TRBD and TRBJ reference segments using MiTCR v1.1. The analysis included only V-J combinations with a frequency above 0.0001, which together covered more than 98% of the repertoires. A TCS score was defined as the ratio between F50 (clonal expansion) and ExV (chaos), using BLOSUM62-based TCRdist between CDR3 peptides within each V-J. Welch's t-statistics and random forest reduced around 520 V-J features to roughly 13, which were used in a naive Bayes classifier (R e1071). TCRdb reran the public reads through fastp at Q25 and MiXCR, keeping productive beta chains. Rows merge per CDR3 protein into single entries with the most common DNA and genes. These V and J calls rely on TCRdb rather than the paper's analysis. Counted in this sample were 450,000 to 500,000 distinct CDR3 sequences; around a fifth of them appeared once. Clones ranked in the top ten supply about 49% of the sample.

In the ophthalmopathy patients, disease was moderately to severely active, with a Clinical Activity Score of 3 or more, a NOSPECS grade of 4 or more, and a duration of less than 3 months. The study excluded patients with uncontrolled infections, other autoimmune diseases, pregnancy or lactation. Diagnoses relied on clinical symptoms, serum thyroxine and TRAb, thyroid ultrasound and orbital computed tomography. PBMCs were separated from 7.5 to 10 ml of fresh peripheral blood using Ficoll-Paque density gradient centrifugation. Trizol reagent was used to extract total RNA, and RNA quality was then checked on an Agilent 2100 Bioanalyzer. The source of the sample is a study of T cells in Graves' hyperthyroidism and ophthalmopathy (dated by TCRdb to between 2018 and 2020). Concerning the study at large: Peripheral blood was collected at initial diagnosis, before any treatment. The study also compared thyroid tissue and blood T-cell repertoires from 5 to 7 Graves' hyperthyroidism patients. After sampling, hyperthyroidism patients received methimazole starting at 30 mg daily, and ophthalmopathy patients received high-dose intravenous methylprednisolone. Prospective prediction of ophthalmopathy was tested in an independent validation cohort consisting of some 18 hyperthyroidism patients and some 16 patients who later progressed to ophthalmopathy. For training and testing, the 80 to 100 patients in the discovery cohort were randomly divided in a 7:3 ratio. TCR V-J signatures able to tell the groups apart were searched for in a discovery cohort of some 100 patients, of whom more than 40 had Graves' ophthalmopathy and around 57 had stable Graves' hyperthyroidism. The paper reports TCR Vbeta CDR3 sequencing of more than 120 peripheral blood samples: approximately 43 ophthalmopathy, fewer than 80 hyperthyroidism and 17 progressor patients. The paper's findings and limits, for the study overall: In validation, the model predicted progression to ophthalmopathy a median of roughly 6.2 months before onset, with over 60% sensitivity and 72.22% specificity. No statistical method was used to fix the sample size in advance, and group allocation was not hidden from the investigators. Most expanded thyroid clonotypes (frequency above 0.001) were also found in blood, which suggests that blood repertoires may mirror thyroid immune responses. A 13 V-J signature model separated ophthalmopathy from stable hyperthyroidism, with nearly 90% sensitivity and roughly 81% specificity in cross-validation and 80%/75% in testing.

At the junction V is shortened by 3 bases and J by 7 bases; bases outside the gene matches: 5. CDR1 and CDR2 (SGHDT, YYEEEE) derive from the germline V gene. The CDR3 runs 15 amino acids, cysteine and phenylalanine included. Only the CDR3 DNA is retained, 45 bases long and in frame from the first base. Here the chain combines TRBV5-6 and TRBJ2-1, with TRBD2 matching 12 junction bases. The sequencing input was blood. This sequence was found in a woman between 65 and 79 years old with Graves' ophthalmopathy. The nucleotide sequence reads TGTGCCAGCAGCTGGGGACTAGCGGGTCGAAATGAGCAGTTCTTC. Translated, it reads CASSWGLAGRNEQFF.